A selection of T cell receptor beta chains follows, all from one sample in a study of T cells after yellow fever vaccination. A single record per CDR3 protein comes from TCRdb applying MiXCR to the 5' RACE reads. The sample holds roughly 310,000 distinct CDR3 sequences, 8.5% to 9% seen once. This specimen was PBMCs, taken on the day of the first yellow fever vaccination. The receptors originated from a man aged 18 to 29 who received the YFV17D yellow fever vaccine. The CDR3 runs from the conserved cysteine through the conserved F or W. The D gene is left open where the match is weak. Some rows mark clone size as missing; the rest say once, few, many or name a class of expanded clone.

D gene: TRBD1; J gene: TRBJ1-4; clone size: few; V gene: TRBV12-3/TRBV12-4; CDR3 protein: CASSPRGRSEKLFF; CDR3 DNA: TGTGCCAGCAGTCCCAGGGGGCGTAGTGAAAAACTGTTTTTT
D gene: NA; J gene: TRBJ1-4; clone size: few; V gene: TRBV5-5; CDR3 protein: CASSLVGVEEKLFF; CDR3 DNA: TGTGCCAGCAGCTTGGTGGGAGTCGAGGAAAAACTGTTTTTT
D gene: TRBD1; J gene: TRBJ2-7; clone size: NA; V gene: TRBV25-1; CDR3 protein: CASSGLIGQGAHEQYF; CDR3 DNA: TGTGCCAGCAGTGGATTGATAGGACAGGGGGCGCACGAGCAGTACTTC
D gene: NA; J gene: TRBJ2-1; clone size: NA; V gene: TRBV5-6; CDR3 protein: CAMSPGLPNEQFF; CDR3 DNA: TGTGCCATGAGCCCGGGGCTACCGAATGAGCAGTTCTTC
D gene: NA; J gene: TRBJ2-3; clone size: many; V gene: TRBV7-9; CDR3 protein: CASSPPPGRPRDTQYF; CDR3 DNA: TGTGCCAGCAGCCCCCCCCCGGGACGCCCAAGGGATACGCAGTATTTT
D gene: NA; J gene: TRBJ2-1; clone size: few; V gene: TRBV4-2; CDR3 protein: CASSQEPAQGRNEQFF; CDR3 DNA: TGTGCCAGCAGCCAAGAACCAGCCCAAGGCCGCAATGAGCAGTTCTTC
D gene: NA; J gene: TRBJ2-4; clone size: NA; V gene: TRBV19; CDR3 protein: CASSIVGADNIQYF; CDR3 DNA: TGTGCCAGTAGTATAGTTGGTGCCGACAACATTCAGTACTTC
D gene: TRBD2; J gene: TRBJ2-7; clone size: NA; V gene: TRBV12-3/TRBV12-4; CDR3 protein: CASSFRLAGESEQYF; CDR3 DNA: TGTGCCAGCAGTTTCCGACTAGCGGGGGAAAGTGAGCAGTACTTC
D gene: TRBD1; J gene: TRBJ2-3; clone size: few; V gene: TRBV28; CDR3 protein: CASTGGQGASTDTQYF; CDR3 DNA: TGTGCCAGCACCGGCGGACAGGGGGCCTCTACAGATACGCAGTATTTT
D gene: NA; J gene: TRBJ2-3; clone size: many; V gene: TRBV5-1; CDR3 protein: CASSLRPGADTQYF; CDR3 DNA: TGCGCCAGCAGCTTACGACCGGGGGCGGATACGCAGTATTTT
D gene: NA; J gene: TRBJ2-2; clone size: few; V gene: TRBV3-1; CDR3 protein: CASSQTFRTGELFF; CDR3 DNA: TGTGCCAGCAGCCAGACCTTCCGGACCGGGGAGCTGTTTTTT
D gene: NA; J gene: TRBJ2-3; clone size: few; V gene: TRBV5-1; CDR3 protein: CASSLEAVSTDTQYF; CDR3 DNA: TGCGCCAGCAGCTTGGAGGCCGTTAGCACAGATACGCAGTATTTT
D gene: TRBD1; J gene: TRBJ2-7; clone size: NA; V gene: TRBV10-3; CDR3 protein: CSISDPGTGGYEQYF; CDR3 DNA: TGTTCCATCAGTGATCCTGGGACAGGGGGGTACGAGCAGTACTTC
D gene: TRBD1; J gene: TRBJ2-2; clone size: few; V gene: TRBV6-1; CDR3 protein: CASGGQGSGTGELFF; CDR3 DNA: TGTGCCAGCGGAGGACAGGGAAGTGGCACCGGGGAGCTGTTTTTT
D gene: NA; J gene: TRBJ1-1; clone size: NA; V gene: TRBV27; CDR3 protein: CASSSPWVTNTEAFF; CDR3 DNA: TGTGCCAGCAGTTCCCCGTGGGTAACGAACACTGAAGCTTTCTTT
D gene: NA; J gene: TRBJ2-3; clone size: NA; V gene: TRBV25-1; CDR3 protein: CASSEYLGGQCTDTQYF; CDR3 DNA: TGTGCCAGCAGTGAGTACCTGGGGGGCCAATGCACAGATACGCAGTATTTT
D gene: NA; J gene: TRBJ1-5; clone size: NA; V gene: TRBV25-1; CDR3 protein: CASSESGPREPQHF; CDR3 DNA: TGTGCCAGCAGTGAATCCGGCCCAAGGGAACCCCAGCATTTT
D gene: NA; J gene: TRBJ2-3; clone size: many; V gene: TRBV4-1; CDR3 protein: CASSAPGTGVGADTQYF; CDR3 DNA: TGCGCCAGCAGCGCCCCCGGGACCGGGGTGGGGGCAGATACGCAGTATTTT
D gene: NA; J gene: TRBJ2-1; clone size: NA; V gene: TRBV18; CDR3 protein: CASSPDLQSEQFF; CDR3 DNA: TGTGCCAGCTCACCAGATTTACAAAGTGAGCAGTTCTTC
D gene: NA; J gene: TRBJ1-6; clone size: many; V gene: TRBV5-6; CDR3 protein: CASSYFNRRSPLHF; CDR3 DNA: TGTGCCAGCAGCTACTTTAACAGAAGATCACCCCTCCACTTT
D gene: NA; J gene: TRBJ1-4; clone size: NA; V gene: TRBV25-1; CDR3 protein: CASSEAGPAEKLFF; CDR3 DNA: TGTGCCAGCAGTGAAGCGGGCCCGGCTGAAAAACTGTTTTTT
D gene: TRBD2; J gene: TRBJ2-1; clone size: few; V gene: TRBV20-1; CDR3 protein: CSAIPLAGGLHEQFF; CDR3 DNA: TGCAGTGCAATCCCACTAGCGGGGGGGCTCCATGAGCAGTTCTTC
D gene: TRBD1; J gene: TRBJ2-5; clone size: few; V gene: TRBV7-9; CDR3 protein: CASSYGTAKQETQYF; CDR3 DNA: TGTGCCAGCAGCTACGGGACAGCTAAACAAGAGACCCAGTACTTC
D gene: NA; J gene: TRBJ2-1; clone size: NA; V gene: TRBV9; CDR3 protein: CASSSFLSSYNEQFF; CDR3 DNA: TGTGCCAGCAGCTCCTTCCTCAGCTCCTACAATGAGCAGTTCTTC
D gene: NA; J gene: TRBJ1-2; clone size: NA; V gene: TRBV4-3; CDR3 protein: CASSQDYSQYYGYTF; CDR3 DNA: TGCGCCAGCAGCCAAGATTACAGCCAATACTATGGCTACACCTTC
D gene: NA; J gene: TRBJ2-7; clone size: few; V gene: TRBV13; CDR3 protein: CASRRTASYEQYF; CDR3 DNA: TGTGCCAGCAGGCGGACAGCCTCCTACGAGCAGTACTTC
D gene: NA; J gene: TRBJ1-1; clone size: NA; V gene: TRBV12-3/TRBV12-4; CDR3 protein: CASSLPNSIRAFF; CDR3 DNA: TGTGCCAGCAGTTTACCCAACAGCATAAGAGCTTTCTTT
D gene: NA; J gene: TRBJ2-3; clone size: NA; V gene: TRBV12-3/TRBV12-4; CDR3 protein: CASSLTGVYTQYF; CDR3 DNA: TGTGCCAGCAGTTTGACCGGGGTCTATACGCAGTATTTT
D gene: NA; J gene: TRBJ1-3; clone size: NA; V gene: TRBV7-9; CDR3 protein: CASSLGRVSVPGNTIYF; CDR3 DNA: TGTGCCAGCAGCTTAGGTCGGGTTTCGGTACCTGGAAACACCATATATTTT
D gene: TRBD2; J gene: TRBJ2-3; clone size: NA; V gene: TRBV7-6; CDR3 protein: CASSLTSGVTDTQYF; CDR3 DNA: TGTGCCAGCAGCCTGACTAGCGGGGTAACAGATACGCAGTATTTT
D gene: NA; J gene: TRBJ1-2; clone size: few; V gene: TRBV5-4; CDR3 protein: CASTLQRNYGYTF; CDR3 DNA: TGTGCCAGCACCCTGCAGCGGAACTATGGCTACACCTTC
D gene: NA; J gene: TRBJ1-5; clone size: few; V gene: TRBV7-2; CDR3 protein: CASTQFGTANQPQHF; CDR3 DNA: TGTGCCAGCACTCAATTCGGGACGGCCAATCAGCCCCAGCATTTT
D gene: NA; J gene: TRBJ2-1; clone size: many; V gene: TRBV11-1; CDR3 protein: CASSPMYPRGGPWNEQFF; CDR3 DNA: TGTGCCAGCAGCCCAATGTACCCTCGGGGCGGTCCGTGGAATGAGCAGTTCTTC
D gene: NA; J gene: TRBJ2-2; clone size: few; V gene: TRBV4-3; CDR3 protein: CASRTGHRGAGELFF; CDR3 DNA: TGCGCCAGCAGGACGGGACACCGGGGCGCCGGGGAGCTGTTTTTT
D gene: TRBD1; J gene: TRBJ2-7; clone size: many; V gene: TRBV29-1; CDR3 protein: CSAGTGGMGEQYF; CDR3 DNA: TGCAGCGCCGGGACAGGGGGGATGGGGGAGCAGTACTTC
D gene: TRBD2; J gene: TRBJ2-3; clone size: few; V gene: TRBV12-3/TRBV12-4; CDR3 protein: CASSPWGLAVTDTQYF; CDR3 DNA: TGTGCCAGCAGCCCGTGGGGACTAGCGGTCACAGATACGCAGTATTTT
D gene: NA; J gene: TRBJ2-4; clone size: NA; V gene: TRBV5-6; CDR3 protein: CASSLWYLAKNIQYF; CDR3 DNA: TGTGCCAGCAGCTTGTGGTATCTAGCCAAAAACATTCAGTACTTC
D gene: NA; J gene: TRBJ1-4; clone size: few; V gene: TRBV3-1; CDR3 protein: CASSQDGAVVGKLFF; CDR3 DNA: TGTGCCAGCAGCCAAGATGGGGCAGTAGTCGGAAAACTGTTTTTT
D gene: NA; J gene: TRBJ2-7; clone size: NA; V gene: TRBV5-6; CDR3 protein: CASSLLGRSSYEQYF; CDR3 DNA: TGTGCCAGCAGCTTATTAGGCAGGAGTTCCTACGAGCAGTACTTC
D gene: NA; J gene: TRBJ1-1; clone size: few; V gene: TRBV20-1; CDR3 protein: CSAIEGGLEAFF; CDR3 DNA: TGCAGTGCCATCGAGGGGGGACTTGAAGCTTTCTTT
D gene: TRBD1; J gene: TRBJ2-7; clone size: many; V gene: TRBV5-1; CDR3 protein: CASSNRDRDDEQYF; CDR3 DNA: TGCGCCAGCAGCAACCGGGACAGGGACGACGAGCAGTACTTC
D gene: NA; J gene: TRBJ2-5; clone size: NA; V gene: TRBV12-3/TRBV12-4; CDR3 protein: CASSLRALGETQYF; CDR3 DNA: TGTGCCAGCAGTCTAAGGGCCTTGGGAGAGACCCAGTACTTC